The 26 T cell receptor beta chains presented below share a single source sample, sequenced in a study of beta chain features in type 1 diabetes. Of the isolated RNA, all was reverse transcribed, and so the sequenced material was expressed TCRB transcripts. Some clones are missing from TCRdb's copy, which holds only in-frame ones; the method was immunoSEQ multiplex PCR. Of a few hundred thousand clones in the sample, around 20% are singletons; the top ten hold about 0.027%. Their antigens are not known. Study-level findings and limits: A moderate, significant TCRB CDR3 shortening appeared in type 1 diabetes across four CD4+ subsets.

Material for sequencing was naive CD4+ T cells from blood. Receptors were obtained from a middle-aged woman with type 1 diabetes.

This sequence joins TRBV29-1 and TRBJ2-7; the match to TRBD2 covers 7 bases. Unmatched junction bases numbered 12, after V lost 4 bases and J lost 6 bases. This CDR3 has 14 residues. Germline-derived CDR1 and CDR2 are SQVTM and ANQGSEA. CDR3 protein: CSVGRLAASTEQYF. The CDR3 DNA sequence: TGCAGCGTTGGGAGACTAGCCGCCTCTACCGAGCAGTACTTC.

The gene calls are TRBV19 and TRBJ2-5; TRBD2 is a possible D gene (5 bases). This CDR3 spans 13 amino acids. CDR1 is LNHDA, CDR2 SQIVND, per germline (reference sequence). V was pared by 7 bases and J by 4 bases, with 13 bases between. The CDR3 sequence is CASTALEGETQYF. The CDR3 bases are TGTGCCAGTACCGCACTAGAAGGAGAGACCCAGTACTTC.

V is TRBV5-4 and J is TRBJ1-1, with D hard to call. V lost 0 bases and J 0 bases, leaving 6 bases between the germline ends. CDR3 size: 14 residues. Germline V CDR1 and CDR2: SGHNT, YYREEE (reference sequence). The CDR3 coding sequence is TGTGCCAGCAGCTTGGCACTCATGAACACTGAAGCTTTCTTT. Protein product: CASSLALMNTEAFF.

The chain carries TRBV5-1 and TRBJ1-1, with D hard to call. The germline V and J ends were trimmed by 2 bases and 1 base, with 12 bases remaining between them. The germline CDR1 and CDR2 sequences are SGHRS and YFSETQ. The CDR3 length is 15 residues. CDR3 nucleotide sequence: TGCGCCAGCAGCTTAAAGCAGGTGCCGAACACTGAAGCTTTCTTT. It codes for CASSLKQVPNTEAFF.

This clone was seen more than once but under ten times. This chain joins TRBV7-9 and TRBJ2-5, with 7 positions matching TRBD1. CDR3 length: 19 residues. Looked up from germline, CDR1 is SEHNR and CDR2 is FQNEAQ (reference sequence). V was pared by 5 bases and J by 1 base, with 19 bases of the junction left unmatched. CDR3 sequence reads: CASSPSGLGDSRPQETQYF. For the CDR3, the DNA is TGTGCCAGCAGCCCCAGTGGACTCGGGGACAGTAGGCCCCAAGAGACCCAGTACTTC. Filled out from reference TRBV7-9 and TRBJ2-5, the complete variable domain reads DTGVSQNPRHKITKRGQNVTFRCDPISEHNRLYWYRQTLGQGPEFLTYFQNEAQLEKSRLLSDRFSAERPKGSFSTLEIQRTEQGDSAMYLCASSPSGLGDSRPQETQYFGPGTRLLVL.

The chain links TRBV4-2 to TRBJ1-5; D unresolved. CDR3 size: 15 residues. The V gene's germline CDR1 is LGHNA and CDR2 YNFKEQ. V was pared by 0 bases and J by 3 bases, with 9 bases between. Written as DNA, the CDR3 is TGTGCCAGCAGCCAAGATGGGCAGTCCAATCAGCCCCAGCATTTT. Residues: CASSQDGQSNQPQHF.

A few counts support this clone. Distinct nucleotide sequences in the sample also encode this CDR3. The DNA for the CDR3 is TGTGCCATCAGTGAGCTCGGAGGGAACACTGAAGCTTTCTTT. Translated: CAISELGGNTEAFF. V and J are TRBV10-3 and TRBJ1-1; D is undetermined. This CDR3 region has 14 residues. Germline CDR1 ENHRY, CDR2 SYGVKD. Deletions cut 2 bases from V and 1 base from J, with 8 bases between.

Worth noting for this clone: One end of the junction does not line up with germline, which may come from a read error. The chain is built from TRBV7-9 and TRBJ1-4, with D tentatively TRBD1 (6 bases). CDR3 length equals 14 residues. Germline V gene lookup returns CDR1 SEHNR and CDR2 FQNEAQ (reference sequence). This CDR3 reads CASSRTETHEKLFF. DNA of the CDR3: TGTGCCAGCAGCCGGACAGAAACTCATGAAAAACTGTTTTTT.

The CDR3 protein is CASSERGQGITEAFF. The CDR3, as DNA: TGTGCCAGTAGTGAACGAGGACAGGGAATCACTGAAGCTTTCTTT. The genes are TRBV19 and TRBJ1-1; 8 positions agree with TRBD1. CDR1 is LNHDA, CDR2 SQIVND, per germline (reference sequence). J lost 4 bases, V lost 5 bases, and 9 bases had no gene match. The CDR3 is 15 residues long.

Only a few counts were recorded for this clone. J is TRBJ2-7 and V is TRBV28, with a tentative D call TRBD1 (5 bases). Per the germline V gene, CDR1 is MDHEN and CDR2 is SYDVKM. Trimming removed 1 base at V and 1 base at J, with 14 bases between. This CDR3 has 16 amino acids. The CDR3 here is CASSLSVSRESYEQYF. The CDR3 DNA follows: TGTGCCAGCAGTTTATCGGTTTCCAGGGAATCCTACGAGCAGTACTTC. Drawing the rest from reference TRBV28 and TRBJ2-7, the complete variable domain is DVKVTQSSRYLVKRTGEKVFLECVQDMDHENMFWYRQDPGLGLRLIYFSYDVKMKEKGDIPEGYSVSREKKERFSLILESASTNQTSMYLCASSLSVSRESYEQYFGPGTRLTVT.

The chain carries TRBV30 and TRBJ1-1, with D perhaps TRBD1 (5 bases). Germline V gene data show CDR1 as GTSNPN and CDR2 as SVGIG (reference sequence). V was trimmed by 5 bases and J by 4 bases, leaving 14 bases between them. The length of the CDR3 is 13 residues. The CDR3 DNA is TGTGCCTGGTGGGGCAGTACCCCCACTGAAGCTTTCTTT. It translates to CAWWGSTPTEAFF.

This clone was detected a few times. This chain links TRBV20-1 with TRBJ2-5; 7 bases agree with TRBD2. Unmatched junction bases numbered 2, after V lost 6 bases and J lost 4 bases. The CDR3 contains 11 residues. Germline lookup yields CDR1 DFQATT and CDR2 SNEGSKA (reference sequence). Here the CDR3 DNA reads TGCAGTGCCAGCGGGACAGAGACCCAGTACTTC. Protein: CSASGTETQYF.

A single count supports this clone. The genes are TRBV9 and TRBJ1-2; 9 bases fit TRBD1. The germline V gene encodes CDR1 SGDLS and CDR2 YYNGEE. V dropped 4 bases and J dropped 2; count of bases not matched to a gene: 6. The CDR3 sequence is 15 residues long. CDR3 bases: TGTGCCAGCAGCTTTACAGGGGGCCCGAACTATGGCTACACCTTC. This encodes CASSFTGGPNYGYTF.

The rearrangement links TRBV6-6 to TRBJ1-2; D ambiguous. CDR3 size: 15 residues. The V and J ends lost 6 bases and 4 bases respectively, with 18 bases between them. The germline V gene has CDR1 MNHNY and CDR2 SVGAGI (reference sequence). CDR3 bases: TGTGCCAGCAGCGAAGGCCCAGCTCGGGGCTATGGCTACACCTTC. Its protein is CASSEGPARGYGYTF.

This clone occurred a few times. Here the CDR3 reads CASSVSGGSPEGIAFF. In nucleotides, the CDR3 is TGTGCCAGCAGCGTAAGCGGAGGCAGCCCTGAAGGGATAGCTTTCTTT. This chain connects TRBV9 to TRBJ1-1, with D unclear. Germline V CDR1 and CDR2: SGDLS, YYNGEE. The CDR3 runs to 16 residues. The V end lost 1 base, the J end lost 10 bases, and 23 bases lay between the germline ends.

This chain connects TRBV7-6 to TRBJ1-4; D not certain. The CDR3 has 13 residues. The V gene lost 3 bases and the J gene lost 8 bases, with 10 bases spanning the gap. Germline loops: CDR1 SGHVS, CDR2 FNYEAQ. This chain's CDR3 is CASSFGVQEKLFF. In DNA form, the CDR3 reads TGTGCCAGCAGCTTCGGTGTGCAAGAAAAACTGTTTTTT.

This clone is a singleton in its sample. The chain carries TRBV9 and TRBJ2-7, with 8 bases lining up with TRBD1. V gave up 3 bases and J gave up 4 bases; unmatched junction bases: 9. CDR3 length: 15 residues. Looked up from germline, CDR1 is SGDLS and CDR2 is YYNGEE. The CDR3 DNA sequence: TGTGCCAGCAGCGCAGGTGAGACAGGGGTTTACGAGCAGTACTTC. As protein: CASSAGETGVYEQYF.

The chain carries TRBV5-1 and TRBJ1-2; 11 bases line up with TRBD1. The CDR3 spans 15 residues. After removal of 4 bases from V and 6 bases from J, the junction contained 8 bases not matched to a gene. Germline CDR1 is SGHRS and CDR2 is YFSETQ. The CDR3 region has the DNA TGCGCCAGCAGCCCTACGGACAGGGGGCGGGATGGCTACACCTTC. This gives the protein CASSPTDRGRDGYTF.

CDR3 protein: CASSSRGETQYF. CDR3 bases: TGTGCCAGCAGCTCTAGGGGAGAGACCCAGTACTTC. The chain uses TRBV5-6 and TRBJ2-5, with D perhaps TRBD1 (5 bases). V dropped 3 bases and J dropped 4 bases, with 7 bases sitting between them. The CDR3 covers 12 residues. Per germline, CDR1 SGHDT and CDR2 YYEEEE.

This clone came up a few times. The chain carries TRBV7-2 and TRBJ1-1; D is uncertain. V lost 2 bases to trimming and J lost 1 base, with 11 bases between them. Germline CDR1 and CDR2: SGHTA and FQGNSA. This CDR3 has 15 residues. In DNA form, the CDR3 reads TGTGCCAGCAGCTTACGGCGGCCGGAGAACACTGAAGCTTTCTTT. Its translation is CASSLRRPENTEAFF.

Written as DNA, the CDR3 is TGTGCCAGCAGACAGGGGAACTATGGCTACACCTTC. This codes for CASRQGNYGYTF. This chain uses TRBV6-5 with TRBJ1-2; TRBD1 agrees at 7 bases. Germline trimming cut 6 bases from V and 2 bases from J; bases unmatched to any gene: 0. Germline lookup yields CDR1 MNHEY and CDR2 SVGAGI. The CDR3 contains 12 residues.

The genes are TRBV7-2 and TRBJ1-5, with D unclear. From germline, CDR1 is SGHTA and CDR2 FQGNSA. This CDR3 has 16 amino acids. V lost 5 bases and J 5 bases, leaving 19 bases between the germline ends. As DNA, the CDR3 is TGTGCCAGCAGCCCCCGACCCCAGCTAGACTATCAGCCCCAGCATTTT. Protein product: CASSPRPQLDYQPQHF.

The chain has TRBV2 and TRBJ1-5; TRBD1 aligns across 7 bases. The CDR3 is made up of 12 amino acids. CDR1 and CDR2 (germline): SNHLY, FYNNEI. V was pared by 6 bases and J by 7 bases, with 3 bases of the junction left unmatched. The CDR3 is CASSSTGQPQHF. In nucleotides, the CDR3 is TGTGCCAGCAGCTCGACAGGGCAGCCCCAGCATTTT.

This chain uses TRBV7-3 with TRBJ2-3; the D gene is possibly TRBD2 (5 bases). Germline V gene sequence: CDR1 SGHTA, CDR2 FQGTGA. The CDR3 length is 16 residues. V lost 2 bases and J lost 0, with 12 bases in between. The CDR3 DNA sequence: TGTGCCAGCAGCTTACACCAGCGGTCTAGCACAGATACGCAGTATTTT. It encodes CASSLHQRSSTDTQYF.

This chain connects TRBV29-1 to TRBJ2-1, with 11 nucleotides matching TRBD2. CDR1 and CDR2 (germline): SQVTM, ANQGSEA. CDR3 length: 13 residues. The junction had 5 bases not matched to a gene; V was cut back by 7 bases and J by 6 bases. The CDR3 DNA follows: TGCAGCGCTGAGACTAGCGGGGCCAATGAGCAGTTCTTC. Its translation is CSAETSGANEQFF.

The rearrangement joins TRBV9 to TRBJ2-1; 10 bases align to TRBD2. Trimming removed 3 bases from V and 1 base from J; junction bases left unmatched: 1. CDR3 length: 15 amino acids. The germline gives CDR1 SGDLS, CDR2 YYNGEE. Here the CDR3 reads CASSATSGSYNEQFF. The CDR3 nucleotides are TGTGCCAGCAGCGCGACTAGCGGGTCCTACAATGAGCAGTTCTTC.